The 23 T cell receptor beta chains presented below share a single source sample, sequenced in a study of cytomegalovirus exposure and HLA in healthy donors. The PCR made use of 60 Vbeta and 13 Jbeta primers. The method was immunoSEQ multiplex PCR; TCRdb's version includes in-frame clones alone and lacks a portion of them. Of roughly 110,000 clones listed, 73% are singletons. Input material: PBMCs. These receptors came from a woman in her twenties or thirties in good health and CMV-seronegative.

The DNA for the CDR3 is TGTGCCAGCAGTACCGGATACTTAACTAACAATGAGCAGTTCTTC. Residues: CASSTGYLTNNEQFF. The V call is TRBV2, the J call TRBJ2-1; D unclear. Germline assignment: CDR1 SNHLY and CDR2 FYNNEI. V lost 5 bases to trimming and J lost 5 bases, with 16 bases between them. This CDR3 is 15 amino acids long. Supplemented by reference TRBV2 and TRBJ2-1, the full variable domain reads EPEVTQTPSHQVTQMGQEVILRCVPISNHLYFYWYRQILGQKVEFLVSFYNNEISEKSEIFDDQFSVERPDGSNFTLKIRSTKLEDSAMYFCASSTGYLTNNEQFFGPGTRLTVL.

The chain uses TRBV6-6 and TRBJ1-1, with 8 bases identical to TRBD1. Germline V gene sequence: CDR1 MNHNY, CDR2 SVGAGI (reference sequence). The V segment lost 5 bases and the J segment 4 bases; nucleotides outside the gene matches: 6. The CDR3 is 14 residues long. In nucleotides, the CDR3 is TGTGCCAGCAGTACGGACAGGGTGATCACTGAAGCTTTCTTT. Its translation is CASSTDRVITEAFF.

The chain couples TRBV19 to TRBJ2-7; tentatively, D is TRBD1 (6 bases). Between the trimmed V and J ends, which lost 4 bases and 4 bases, there was a span of 11 bases. Germline-derived CDR1 and CDR2 are LNHDA and SQIVND (reference sequence). The CDR3 spans 13 residues. The CDR3 reads CASSTGTSYEQYF. CDR3 DNA sequence: TGTGCCAGTAGTACCGGGACATCGTACGAGCAGTACTTC.

The chain uses TRBV5-6 and TRBJ2-1; tentative D call: TRBD2 (6 bases). Trimming took 0 bases from V and 5 from J, leaving 9 bases between them. The CDR3 contains 14 residues. The V gene's germline CDR1 is SGHDT and CDR2 YYEEEE. CDR3 DNA: TGTGCCAGCAGCTTGGTTTCTAGCGACAATGAGCAGTTCTTC. It yields the protein CASSLVSSDNEQFF.

This clone was seen a handful of times. The chain carries TRBV9 and TRBJ2-5, with 8 bases identical to TRBD1. This CDR3 comprises 17 residues. V shed 0 bases, J shed 6 bases, and the junction held 13 bases outside the gene matches. Germline CDR1 is SGDLS and CDR2 is YYNGEE. CDR3 protein: CASSVDAGTGGMKTQYF. The CDR3 nucleotides read TGTGCCAGCAGCGTAGATGCCGGGACAGGTGGTATGAAGACCCAGTACTTC.

This chain links TRBV5-6 with TRBJ1-2, with TRBD1 as a possible D gene (5 bases). Trimming cost V 1 base and J 4 bases, with 14 bases left between them. Germline-derived CDR1 and CDR2 are SGHDT and YYEEEE. The CDR3 runs 15 residues. CDR3 sequence reads: CASSLSLAGIYGYTF. The CDR3 region has the DNA TGTGCCAGCAGCTTGTCCCTGGCAGGGATCTATGGCTACACCTTC.

The rearrangement uses TRBV15 and TRBJ2-1, with 9 bases identical to TRBD1. V trimming: 4 bases; J trimming: 4 bases; junction bases outside the gene matches: 11. Germline-derived CDR1 and CDR2 are LNHNV and YYDKDF (reference sequence). This CDR3 is built from 17 residues. The CDR3 DNA follows: TGTGCCACCAGCATTACCGGGGACAGGGTGCGATACAATGAGCAGTTCTTC. As protein: CATSITGDRVRYNEQFF.

V gene TRBV25-1 combines with J gene TRBJ2-1; TRBD2 matches 15 bases. The CDR3 runs to 18 residues. Germline trimming cut 3 bases from V and 7 bases from J; bases unmatched to any gene: 10. Germline CDR1 and CDR2: MGHDK and SYGVNS. CDR3 residues: CASSDAPGLAGGRNEQFF. The DNA for the CDR3 is TGTGCCAGCAGTGACGCCCCCGGACTAGCGGGGGGGAGGAATGAGCAGTTCTTC.

The table lists this clone with many counts. The chain is built from TRBV20-1 and TRBJ1-1, with D unclear. Germline V gene data show CDR1 as DFQATT and CDR2 as SNEGSKA (reference sequence). CDR3 length: 11 residues. The V and J ends lost 3 bases and 1 base respectively, with 3 bases between them. The CDR3 nucleotides read TGCAGTGCTAGGAGGAACACTGAAGCTTTCTTT. Translation gives CSARRNTEAFF.

CDR3 sequence reads: CASSKTRDETQYF. The CDR3 region has the DNA TGTGCCAGCAGCAAGACTAGAGATGAGACCCAGTACTTC. V and J are TRBV5-4 and TRBJ2-5; tentative D call: TRBD2 (6 bases). The CDR3 consists of 13 residues. Germline assignment: CDR1 SGHNT and CDR2 YYREEE (reference sequence). V was shortened by 4 bases and J by 5 bases, with 12 bases between the two germline ends.

The chain carries TRBV12-2 and TRBJ1-5. TRBV12-2 counts as a pseudogene. CDR3 length: 15 amino acids. The CDR3 loop is CASRLVLSGRQPQHF. CDR3 bases: TGTGCAAGTCGCTTAGTGTTATCAGGGAGGCAGCCCCAGCATTTT.

This rearrangement joins TRBV6-5 to TRBJ2-7; D is perhaps TRBD2 (6 bases). The germline CDR1 and CDR2 sequences are MNHEY and SVGAGI. Trimming stripped 0 bases from V and 2 bases from J, with 14 bases between. The CDR3 has 16 amino acids. The chain's CDR3 is CASSYSRPSETYEQYF. In nucleotides, the CDR3 is TGTGCCAGCAGTTACTCTAGGCCTAGCGAAACCTACGAGCAGTACTTC.

Notes on this clone: Other DNA sequences in the sample encode the same CDR3. The J gene is TRBJ1-3, the V gene TRBV6-5; D is ambiguous. The V end was cut by 0 bases, the J end by 2 bases, with 5 bases between. The germline gives CDR1 MNHEY, CDR2 SVGAGI. CDR3 size: 14 residues. CDR3 residues: CASSYSGTGNTIYF. The CDR3 DNA reads as TGTGCCAGCAGTTACTCCGGGACTGGAAACACCATATATTTT.

This clone was counted between two and nine times. In DNA form, the CDR3 reads TGCGCCAGCAGCTTGGGTGGCCTAGCGGGCTCCCGGTCCCAGTACTTC. Its protein product is CASSLGGLAGSRSQYF. This sequence joins TRBV5-1 and TRBJ2-5, with 8 positions matching TRBD2. The CDR3 consists of 16 residues. The germline V gene has CDR1 SGHRS and CDR2 YFSETQ. V dropped 0 bases and J dropped 9; count of bases not matched to a gene: 13. The variable domain in full, with the rest retrieved from reference TRBV5-1 and TRBJ2-5, is KAGVTQTPRYLIKTRGQQVTLSCSPISGHRSVSWYQQTPGQGLQFLFEYFSETQRNKGNFPGRFSGRQFSNSRSEMNVSTLELGDSALYLCASSLGGLAGSRSQYFGPGTRLLVL.

The rearrangement uses TRBV7-9 and TRBJ1-1; D gene uncertain. The CDR3 totals 13 residues. V lost 5 bases and J lost 4, with 11 bases in between. Germline assignment: CDR1 SEHNR and CDR2 FQNEAQ (reference sequence). CDR3: CASSPGGGTEAFF. CDR3 DNA sequence: TGTGCCAGCAGCCCTGGAGGTGGCACTGAAGCTTTCTTT.

Here the CDR3 reads CASSFQGEATEAFF. The CDR3 DNA sequence: TGTGCCAGCAGTTTCCAGGGGGAAGCTACTGAAGCTTTCTTT. The V and J genes are TRBV25-1 and TRBJ1-1, with 7 bases lining up with TRBD1. V was clipped by 5 bases and J by 5 bases; unmatched bases: 8. The CDR3 runs 14 residues. CDR1 and CDR2 (germline): MGHDK, SYGVNS.

This clone is a singleton in its sample. This CDR3 is CSVEDPTGAVNEQFF. CDR3 bases: TGCAGCGTTGAAGATCCAACAGGGGCGGTCAATGAGCAGTTCTTC. The chain is built from TRBV29-1 and TRBJ2-1; 7 bases fit TRBD1. The V segment lost 0 bases and the J segment 6 bases; nucleotides outside the gene matches: 8. Germline V CDR1 and CDR2: SQVTM, ANQGSEA. The CDR3 length is 15 residues.

This clone was seen once. The chain employs TRBV30 and TRBJ1-3; 7 positions match TRBD1. This CDR3 region has 16 residues. The V gene's germline CDR1 is GTSNPN and CDR2 SVGIG (reference sequence). With 1 base clipped from V and 2 bases from J, the junction kept 8 bases outside the gene matches. DNA of the CDR3: TGTGCCTGGAGTGCCTTCAGGGGGTTAACTGGAAACACCATATATTTT. Translation gives CAWSAFRGLTGNTIYF.

The J gene is TRBJ1-5, the V gene TRBV28; D not resolved. Trimming took 4 bases from V and 4 from J, leaving 11 bases between them. Germline V gene sequence: CDR1 MDHEN, CDR2 SYDVKM. The CDR3 is 14 residues long. The DNA for the CDR3 is TGTGCCAGCAGTTCACCGCCGGGGAATCAGCCCCAGCATTTT. Translated, it gives CASSSPPGNQPQHF.

The V and J genes are TRBV5-1 and TRBJ2-7; D gene ambiguous. The ends were cut back, 0 bases at V and 3 bases at J, with 13 bases in the middle. CDR1 SGHRS and CDR2 YFSETQ come from the germline V gene. The CDR3 sequence is 15 residues long. CDR3 loop: CASSLAQSKIYEQYF. The DNA of the CDR3 is TGCGCCAGCAGCTTGGCCCAATCCAAAATCTACGAGCAGTACTTC.

The chain joins TRBV11-2 to TRBJ1-2; 8 nucleotides agree with TRBD1. Germline V lookup: CDR1 SGHAT, CDR2 FQNNGV. This CDR3 is built from 12 residues. J lost 7 bases, V lost 3 bases, and 1 base had no gene match. The CDR3 reads CASSLDRAGYTF. Written as DNA, the CDR3 is TGTGCCAGCAGCTTGGACAGGGCTGGCTACACCTTC. Filled out from reference TRBV11-2 and TRBJ1-2, the complete variable domain reads EAGVAQSPRYKIIEKRQSVAFWCNPISGHATLYWYQQILGQGPKLLIQFQNNGVVDDSQLPKDRFSAERLKGVDSTLKIQPAKLEDSAVYLCASSLDRAGYTFGSGTRLTVV.

This clone was detected a few times. The J gene is TRBJ1-1, the V gene TRBV25-1; 11 bases are a match to TRBD1. V shed 5 bases, J shed 4 bases, and the junction held 9 bases outside the gene matches. This CDR3 comprises 16 residues. Germline CDR1 MGHDK, CDR2 SYGVNS. This chain's CDR3 is CASSHGTGGGGTEAFF. DNA of the CDR3: TGTGCCAGCAGTCACGGGACAGGGGGGGGTGGCACTGAAGCTTTCTTT.

The genes are TRBV30 and TRBJ1-1; D remains unclear. V was pared by 4 bases and J by 0 bases, with 9 bases between. The CDR3 extends over 13 amino acids. Looked up from germline, CDR1 is GTSNPN and CDR2 is SVGIG (reference sequence). The CDR3 DNA reads as TGTGCCTGGAAATCGACTGTGAACACTGAAGCTTTCTTT. This encodes CAWKSTVNTEAFF.